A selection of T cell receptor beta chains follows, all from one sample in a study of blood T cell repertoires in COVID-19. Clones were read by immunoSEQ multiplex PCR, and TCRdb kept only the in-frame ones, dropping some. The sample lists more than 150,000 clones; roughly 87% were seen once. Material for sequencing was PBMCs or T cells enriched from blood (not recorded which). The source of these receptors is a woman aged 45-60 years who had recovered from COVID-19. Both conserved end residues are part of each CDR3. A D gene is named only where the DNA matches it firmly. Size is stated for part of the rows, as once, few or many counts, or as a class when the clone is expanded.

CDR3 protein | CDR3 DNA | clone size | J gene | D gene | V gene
CASSPGTGGGYTF | TGTGCCAGCAGCCCCGGGACAGGGGGTGGCTACACCTTC | once | TRBJ1-2 | TRBD1 | TRBV9
CASSRTGNMNTEAFF | TGCGCCAGCAGCCGGACAGGGAATATGAACACTGAAGCTTTCTTT | - | TRBJ1-1 | TRBD1 | TRBV5-1
CASSRGGSRNQPQHF | TGTGCCAGCTCACGAGGCGGGTCTCGCAATCAGCCCCAGCATTTT | - | TRBJ1-5 | - | TRBV28
CASSQGTGGSTIYF | TGTGCCAGCAGCCAAGGGACAGGGGGTAGCACCATATATTTT | once | TRBJ1-3 | TRBD1 | TRBV3-1/TRBV3-2
CASSLSGISYNEQFF | TGTGCCAGCAGCTTAAGCGGGATTTCGTACAATGAGCAGTTCTTC | - | TRBJ2-1 | TRBD2 | TRBV7-9
CASSYTLDRNNEQYF | TGTGCCAGCAGTTACACCTTAGACAGGAACAACGAGCAGTACTTC | - | TRBJ2-7 | - | TRBV6-6
CASSRTGLDEQFF | TGTGCCAGCAGCCGGACAGGGTTGGATGAGCAGTTCTTC | - | TRBJ2-1 | TRBD1 | TRBV14
CASSRGTGTGDYGYTF | TGTGCCAGCAGCCGAGGAACCGGGACAGGGGATTATGGCTACACCTTC | - | TRBJ1-2 | TRBD1 | TRBV4-2
CAWKGGVNTEAFF | TGTGCCTGGAAAGGGGGCGTGAACACTGAAGCTTTCTTT | - | TRBJ1-1 | TRBD1 | TRBV30
CASSQDWGQTEAFF | TGTGCCAGCAGCCAAGATTGGGGGCAGACTGAAGCTTTCTTT | - | TRBJ1-1 | - | TRBV3-1/TRBV3-2
CASTPGGALHF | TGTGCCAGCACCCCCGGCGGCGCCCTCCACTTT | once | TRBJ1-6 | - | TRBV3-1/TRBV3-2
CASSRQGAGAFF | TGTGCCAGCAGTCGACAGGGGGCTGGAGCTTTCTTT | - | TRBJ1-1 | TRBD1 | TRBV6-5
CASSPQRGMEAFF | TGTGCCAGCAGCCCCCAAAGGGGGATGGAAGCTTTCTTT | - | TRBJ1-1 | - | TRBV4-2
CASSLSGGDPYEQYF | TGTGCCAGCAGCCTCTCGGGAGGGGATCCCTACGAGCAGTACTTC | - | TRBJ2-7 | TRBD2 | TRBV6-5
CAWNAGSHEQYF | TGTGCCTGGAACGCGGGTTCGCACGAGCAGTACTTC | - | TRBJ2-7 | - | TRBV30
CASSFFRPGGGWETQYF | TGTGCCAGCAGCTTTTTTCGCCCAGGGGGCGGATGGGAGACCCAGTACTTC | - | TRBJ2-5 | TRBD1 | TRBV7-2
CASSGEQGAFGNTIYF | TGTGCCAGCTCGGGAGAACAGGGGGCGTTTGGAAACACCATATATTTT | - | TRBJ1-3 | TRBD1 | TRBV18
CASSPGTVNTEAFF | TGTGCCAGCAGTCCAGGGACAGTAAACACTGAAGCTTTCTTT | few | TRBJ1-1 | TRBD1 | TRBV6-5
CASSSGLAGGRADTQYF | TGTGCCAGCAGCTCGGGACTAGCGGGAGGTAGGGCAGATACGCAGTATTTT | - | TRBJ2-3 | TRBD2 | TRBV7-9
CSVAGGISNQPQHF | TGCAGCGTTGCGGGGGGCATCAGCAATCAGCCCCAGCATTTT | - | TRBJ1-5 | - | TRBV29-1
CASSQAGGAYNEQFF | TGTGCCAGCAGCCAGGCGGGGGGGGCCTACAATGAGCAGTTCTTC | - | TRBJ2-1 | TRBD2 | TRBV4-2
CASSLGDRETQYF | TGTGCCAGCAGCTTAGGAGACAGGGAGACCCAGTACTTC | - | TRBJ2-5 | - | TRBV11-1
CASSVTAFGTEAFF | TGTGCCAGCAGCGTCACAGCATTCGGCACTGAAGCTTTCTTT | - | TRBJ1-1 | - | TRBV11-3
CASSGGDTQYF | TGTGCCAGCAGTGGCGGCGATACGCAGTATTTT | once | TRBJ2-3 | - | TRBV25-1
CASSPREKKPYTEAFF | TGCGCCAGCAGCCCCCGCGAGAAGAAGCCCTACACTGAAGCTTTCTTT | - | TRBJ1-1 | - | TRBV5-1
CASSQDGLGWFDTEAFF | TGTGCCAGCAGCCAAGACGGACTGGGGTGGTTCGACACTGAAGCTTTCTTT | - | TRBJ1-1 | - | TRBV14
CASNHRRVAGYTF | TGTGCCAGCAACCATCGGAGGGTGGCGGGCTACACCTTC | few | TRBJ1-2 | - | TRBV28
CASSMGGTYGYTF | TGTGCCAGTAGTATGGGGGGAACCTATGGCTACACCTTC | - | TRBJ1-2 | - | TRBV19
CASSGSWQETQYF | TGTGCCAGCAGTGGTAGTTGGCAAGAGACCCAGTACTTC | - | TRBJ2-5 | - | TRBV2
CASETGMPNTGELFF | TGTGCCAGCGAGACAGGGATGCCGAACACCGGGGAGCTGTTTTTT | - | TRBJ2-2 | TRBD1 | TRBV11-2
CASSWRAPVSSYEQYF | TGTGCCAGCAGCTGGAGAGCGCCGGTAAGCTCCTACGAGCAGTACTTC | - | TRBJ2-7 | - | TRBV5-6
CASSGPDTTSTDTQYF | TGTGCCAGCAGCGGACCGGACACTACTAGCACAGATACGCAGTATTTT | - | TRBJ2-3 | - | TRBV9
CASSVEGQGYTEAFF | TGTGCCAGCAGCGTAGAAGGACAGGGCTACACTGAAGCTTTCTTT | - | TRBJ1-1 | TRBD1 | TRBV9
CASSELVYRVDTEAFF | TGTGCCAGCAGTGAACTTGTATATAGAGTGGACACTGAAGCTTTCTTT | - | TRBJ1-1 | - | TRBV6-1
CASSFRREGRWQYF | TGTGCCAGCAGCTTTAGGCGGGAGGGCCGATGGCAGTACTTC | few | TRBJ2-7 | TRBD2 | TRBV11-2
CASSLLPGQGGGYTF | TGTGCCAGCAGTTTATTGCCTGGACAGGGTGGCGGCTACACCTTC | - | TRBJ1-2 | TRBD1 | TRBV27
CASSGQTSAGELFF | TGTGCCAGCAGTGGACAGACCTCAGCCGGGGAGCTGTTTTTT | - | TRBJ2-2 | - | TRBV2
CASSSPGHFNQPQHF | TGTGCCAGCAGTAGCCCGGGACACTTCAATCAGCCCCAGCATTTT | - | TRBJ1-5 | - | TRBV28